Following are 5 T cell receptor beta chains from one sample sequenced in a study of response to subunit inactivated influenza vaccine. TCRdb reanalysed the RT-PCR reads using MiXCR and keeps one entry per CDR3 protein. The sample consists of about 480,000 distinct CDR3 sequences, roughly 13% of them appearing once. Sequenced here: PBMCs from blood, sampled 45 days after vaccination. These receptor sequences come from a man over 45 who received an inactivated influenza vaccine.

This clonotype came up a few times. The rearrangement joins TRBV20-1 to TRBJ2-1; 10 nucleotides match TRBD2. V lost 0 bases to trimming and J lost 1 base; unmatched junction nucleotides: 6. Germline loops: CDR1 DFQATT, CDR2 SNEGSKA (reference sequence). The CDR3 runs 17 residues. DNA of the CDR3: TGCAGTGCTAGAGATCCTAGCGGGAGATTTTCCTACAATGAGCAGTTCTTC. It encodes CSARDPSGRFSYNEQFF.

This clonotype was detected a few times. The V gene is TRBV4-3, the J gene TRBJ1-3; no firm D call. Trimming cost V 0 bases and J 0 bases, with 18 bases left between them. Germline-derived CDR1 and CDR2 are LGHNA and YSLEER. CDR3 length equals 19 residues. The CDR3 coding sequence is TGCGCCAGCAGCCAAGATCCCGGAACATTACGGAGCTCTGGAAACACCATATATTTT. This codes for CASSQDPGTLRSSGNTIYF.

V usage is TRBV7-3 and J usage is TRBJ2-1; the D gene is possibly TRBD2 (5 bases). CDR1 is SGHTA, CDR2 FQGTGA, per germline. Between the trimmed V and J ends, which lost 5 bases and 9 bases, there was a span of 17 bases. The CDR3 spans 14 residues. CDR3 in amino acids: CASSLARAGTEQFF. In DNA, the CDR3 is TGTGCCAGCAGCCTTGCTAGGGCGGGTACTGAGCAGTTCTTC. The full variable domain, rest sourced from reference TRBV7-3 and TRBJ2-1, is GAGVSQTPSNKVTEKGKYVELRCDPISGHTALYWYRQSLGQGPEFLIYFQGTGAADDSGLPNDRFFAVRPEGSVSTLKIQRTERGDSAVYLCASSLARAGTEQFFGPGTRLTVL.

The V gene is TRBV14, the J gene TRBJ1-5; a possible D gene is TRBD1 (6 bases). The CDR3 is made up of 15 amino acids. Trimming removed 1 base from V and 2 bases from J, with 9 bases in between. The germline V gene encodes CDR1 SGHDN and CDR2 FVKESK. The CDR3 protein is CASSQARTGNQPQHF. In nucleotides, the CDR3 is TGTGCCAGCAGCCAAGCGAGGACAGGCAATCAGCCCCAGCATTTT.

The V gene is TRBV19, the J gene TRBJ2-7; D not certain. Deletions cut 2 bases from V and 6 bases from J, with 14 bases between. Germline loops: CDR1 LNHDA, CDR2 SQIVND (reference sequence). The CDR3 sequence is 14 residues long. The CDR3 loop reads CASSIRASVSEQYF. CDR3 nucleotides: TGTGCCAGTAGTATACGGGCCTCGGTAAGCGAGCAGTACTTC.